These 30 T cell receptor beta chains came from one sample sequenced in a study of CD8 T cells in Susac syndrome. An amount of RNA that ranged from roughly 0.5 to 1 ug was reverse transcribed with random hexamers. TCRdb re-called the immunoSEQ multiplex PCR reads with MiXCR, one entry per CDR3 protein. The data contain approximately 100,000 distinct CDR3 sequences, just under 95% of them singletons. Sequenced: CD8+ T cells from PBMCs. These TCRs come from a human donor in good health.

This clonotype was recorded only once. The chain couples TRBV6-2 or TRBV6-3 to TRBJ1-1; 9 bases are shared with TRBD1. This CDR3 contains 15 residues. V was clipped by 5 bases and J by 5 bases; unmatched bases: 9. CDR1 is MNHEY and CDR2 is SVGEGT in the germline V gene. CDR3 sequence: CASSGRGTGSTEAFF. The CDR3 DNA reads as TGTGCCAGCAGTGGGCGGGGGACAGGGTCAACTGAAGCTTTCTTT.

CDR3 sequence (DNA): TGCAGCGCAGACCGGGACAGGGGCAATGAGCAGTTCTTC. This codes for CSADRDRGNEQFF. V is TRBV20-1 and J is TRBJ2-1; 10 nucleotides agree with TRBD1. The germline CDR1 and CDR2 sequences are DFQATT and SNEGSKA (reference sequence). The CDR3 covers 13 residues.

This chain uses TRBV29-1 with TRBJ1-2; a possible D gene is TRBD1 (5 bases). Trimming stripped 6 bases from V and 6 bases from J, with 8 bases between. The CDR3 has 10 residues. CDR1 and CDR2 from the germline V gene are SQVTM and ANQGSEA. CDR3 nucleotides: TGCAGCGTCATACAGGATGGCTACACCTTC. Translating gives CSVIQDGYTF.

The chain couples TRBV2 to TRBJ1-5, with 10 bases identical to TRBD1. Per the germline V gene, CDR1 is SNHLY and CDR2 is FYNNEI. V was pared by 6 bases and J by 4 bases, with 6 bases of the junction left unmatched. This CDR3 contains 15 residues. The CDR3 nucleotides read TGTGCCAGCAGGGTCGGACAGGGGGGAAATCAGCCCCAGCATTTT. Amino acids: CASRVGQGGNQPQHF.

The chain joins TRBV6-5 to TRBJ2-7; TRBD1 agrees at 10 bases. Germline assignment: CDR1 MNHEY and CDR2 SVGAGI. V shed 6 bases, J shed 2 bases, and the junction held 4 bases outside the gene matches. The CDR3 loop spans 14 amino acids. The CDR3 spells CASRAGTGAYEQYF. The CDR3 DNA reads TGTGCCAGCAGAGCCGGGACAGGGGCCTACGAGCAGTACTTC.

The CDR3 DNA reads TGTGCCAGCTCTCCAGGGTTGGAAGCTGAAGCTTTCTTT. Its protein product is CASSPGLEAEAFF. The gene calls are TRBV18 and TRBJ1-1, with D tentatively TRBD1 (5 bases). The V gene's germline CDR1 is KGHSH and CDR2 LQKENI. The CDR3 contains 13 residues. V was shortened by 6 bases and J by 6 bases, with 14 bases between the two germline ends.

The count of this clonotype is one. The chain joins TRBV13 to TRBJ1-6; possibly TRBD1 for D (5 bases). Trimming shortened V by 5 bases and J by 7 bases, and 24 bases separated the two germline ends. The CDR3 covers 18 residues. Germline CDR1 is PRHDT and CDR2 is FYEKMQ (reference sequence). The CDR3 is CASSARTGTGLRNSPLHF. As DNA, the CDR3 is TGTGCCAGCAGCGCGCGGACCGGGACCGGGCTTCGAAATTCACCCCTCCACTTT. The full variable domain, in which reference TRBV13 and TRBJ1-6 provide the parts outside the CDR3, is AAGVIQSPRHLIKEKRETATLKCYPIPRHDTVYWYQQGPGQDPQFLISFYEKMQSDKGSIPDRFSAQQFSDYHSELNMSSLELGDSALYFCASSARTGTGLRNSPLHFGNGTRLTVT.

In its sample, this clonotype was seen once. For the CDR3, the DNA is TGTGCCAGTAGTCCAGCGACAGTATATAGCAATCAGCCCCAGCATTTT. It encodes CASSPATVYSNQPQHF. V and J are TRBV19 and TRBJ1-5, with D maybe TRBD1 (5 bases). There are 16 residues in the CDR3. Germline values: CDR1 LNHDA, CDR2 SQIVND (reference sequence). The V gene lost 5 bases and the J gene lost 0 bases, with 14 bases spanning the gap. Supplemented by reference TRBV19 and TRBJ1-5, the full variable domain reads DGGITQSPKYLFRKEGQNVTLSCEQNLNHDAMYWYRQDPGQGLRLIYYSQIVNDFQKGDIAEGYSVSREKKESFPLTVTSAQKNPTAFYLCASSPATVYSNQPQHFGDGTRLSIL.

This clonotype was picked up one time. The V gene is TRBV27, the J gene TRBJ1-5; 8 bases line up with TRBD1. The length of the CDR3 is 15 residues. Germline CDR1 reads MNHEY; CDR2 reads SMNVEV (reference sequence). With 10 bases clipped from V and 5 bases from J, the junction kept 13 bases outside the gene matches. In DNA, the CDR3 is TGTGCCACCCAACCCGGGACAGGAGCCTATCAGCCCCAGCATTTT. Protein: CATQPGTGAYQPQHF.

The V call is TRBV3-1, the J call TRBJ2-7; D is uncertain. The CDR3 loop spans 11 amino acids. CDR1 is LGHDT and CDR2 is YNNKEL in the germline V gene (reference sequence). The ends were cut back, 4 bases at V and 7 bases at J, with 8 bases in the middle. The CDR3 region is CASSRYLEQYF. The DNA of the CDR3 is TGTGCCAGCAGCCGATACTTGGAGCAGTACTTC.

J is TRBJ2-1 and V is TRBV15, with TRBD2 matching over 7 bases. Per the germline V gene, CDR1 is LNHNV and CDR2 is YYDKDF (reference sequence). The CDR3 sequence is 14 residues long. V shed 6 bases, J shed 6 bases, and the junction held 8 bases outside the gene matches. The CDR3 region is CATSVSGTLNEQFF. The CDR3 DNA reads as TGTGCCACCAGTGTCAGCGGGACCCTCAATGAGCAGTTCTTC.

This clonotype was detected only once. The CDR3 nucleotides read TGTGCCAGCAGCCAAGATCTTGACGGGTTCCCCTACTATGGCTACACCTTC. Its translation is CASSQDLDGFPYYGYTF. V gene TRBV4-2 combines with J gene TRBJ1-2; no firm D call. Germline CDR1 is LGHNA and CDR2 is YNFKEQ. This CDR3 is 17 amino acids long. The V end lost 0 bases, the J end lost 3 bases, and 17 bases lay between the germline ends.

The rearrangement joins TRBV20-1 to TRBJ1-5, with a weak D call TRBD1 (5 bases). The CDR3 is made up of 15 amino acids. Germline CDR1 reads DFQATT; CDR2 reads SNEGSKA (reference sequence). V lost 5 bases to trimming and J lost 2 bases, with 16 bases between them. The CDR3 region has the DNA TGCAGTGCTCCTCGGGGCGGGGCCCGCAATCAGCCCCAGCATTTT. Translated, it gives CSAPRGGARNQPQHF.

J is TRBJ2-2 and V is TRBV6-5, with 8 nucleotides matching TRBD1. V trimming: 5 bases; J trimming: 2 bases; junction bases outside the gene matches: 4. The V gene's germline CDR1 is MNHEY and CDR2 SVGAGI. The CDR3 is 15 amino acids. CDR3 bases: TGTGCCAGCAGTCCAGGGGGCCGCAACACCGGGGAGCTGTTTTTT. This gives the protein CASSPGGRNTGELFF.

The rearrangement uses TRBV6-2 or TRBV6-3 and TRBJ1-4; 7 nucleotides align to TRBD1. CDR1 is MNHEY and CDR2 is SVGEGT in the germline V gene. The CDR3 has 16 amino acids. After removal of 6 bases from V and 0 bases from J, the junction contained 7 bases not matched to a gene. CDR3 sequence reads: CASRSGTVATNEKLFF. The CDR3 coding sequence is TGTGCCAGCAGGTCCGGGACAGTTGCAACTAATGAAAAACTGTTTTTT.

This chain joins TRBV7-8 and TRBJ2-3, with 12 bases aligning to TRBD2. V lost 4 bases to trimming and J lost 5 bases; unmatched junction nucleotides: 7. The germline gives CDR1 SGHVS, CDR2 FQNEAQ. There are 16 residues in the CDR3. The CDR3 DNA reads as TGTGCCAGCAGCTCGACTAGCGGGAGCTTGGAAGATACGCAGTATTTT. It translates to CASSSTSGSLEDTQYF.

The table lists this clonotype with a count of one. This chain joins TRBV6-5 and TRBJ1-5; no reliable D call. Germline loops: CDR1 MNHEY, CDR2 SVGAGI. Trimming stripped 2 bases from V and 4 bases from J, with 9 bases between. This CDR3 region has 14 residues. This chain's CDR3 is CASSYGGSNQPQHF. The CDR3 coding sequence is TGTGCCAGCAGTTACGGCGGGAGTAATCAGCCCCAGCATTTT.

This sequence joins TRBV7-8 and TRBJ1-1; weak D call: TRBD1 (6 bases). Germline-derived CDR1 and CDR2 are SGHVS and FQNEAQ. CDR3 length: 15 amino acids. Trimming stripped 1 base from V and 1 base from J, with 10 bases between. CDR3 DNA sequence: TGTGCCAGCAGCTTAGGCAGGGGCTCGAACACTGAAGCTTTCTTT. Residues: CASSLGRGSNTEAFF.

The genes are TRBV6-6 and TRBJ1-5; the match to TRBD1 covers 7 bases. V lost 5 bases to trimming and J lost 7 bases; unmatched junction nucleotides: 11. CDR1 is MNHNY, CDR2 SVGAGI, per germline (reference sequence). The CDR3 loop spans 15 amino acids. CDR3 amino acids: CASSPTGVEKQPQHF. CDR3 DNA sequence: TGTGCCAGCAGTCCTACAGGGGTGGAAAAACAGCCCCAGCATTTT.

This chain connects TRBV9 to TRBJ2-6; TRBD2 matches at 8 bases. Looked up from germline, CDR1 is SGDLS and CDR2 is YYNGEE. V gave up 3 bases and J gave up 1 base; unmatched junction bases: 6. The CDR3 loop spans 17 amino acids. The CDR3 protein is CASSEPGGASGANVLTF. The CDR3 DNA reads as TGTGCCAGCAGCGAGCCGGGAGGGGCATCTGGGGCCAACGTCCTGACTTTC.

This sequence joins TRBV5-1 and TRBJ2-1; 7 positions match TRBD2. Germline values: CDR1 SGHRS, CDR2 YFSETQ. Germline trimming cut 2 bases from V and 5 bases from J; bases unmatched to any gene: 4. The CDR3 is 14 residues long. CDR3 bases: TGCGCCAGCAGCTTCGCGGGAGCGAACAATGAGCAGTTCTTC. The encoded protein is CASSFAGANNEQFF.

The chain carries TRBV15 and TRBJ2-5; D is undetermined. The germline V and J ends were trimmed by 9 bases and 5 bases, with 19 bases remaining between them. Germline CDR1 and CDR2: LNHNV and YYDKDF (reference sequence). The CDR3 loop spans 14 amino acids. CDR3 DNA sequence: TGTGCCACAACCCCGGATCCGGCGACGGAGACCCAGTACTTC. Translation: CATTPDPATETQYF. Together with reference TRBV15 and TRBJ2-5, the CDR3 gives the full variable domain: DAMVIQNPRYQVTQFGKPVTLSCSQTLNHNVMYWYQQKSSQAPKLLFHYYDKDFNNEADTPDNFQSRRPNTSFCFLDIRSPGLGDTAMYLCATTPDPATETQYFGPGTRLLVL.

V gene TRBV28 combines with J gene TRBJ1-2; tentatively, D is TRBD1 (6 bases). V was clipped by 7 bases and J by 3 bases, with 18 bases between them. The CDR3 is 15 amino acids. Germline-derived CDR1 and CDR2 are MDHEN and SYDVKM. The CDR3 bases are TGTGCCAGCACCATTGGAGGGGGTGAGGACTATGGCTACACCTTC. It translates to CASTIGGGEDYGYTF.

V is TRBV5-1 and J is TRBJ1-4; D is perhaps TRBD1 (5 bases). Per the germline V gene, CDR1 is SGHRS and CDR2 is YFSETQ. CDR3 size: 16 residues. V was trimmed by 4 bases and J by 0 bases, leaving 13 bases between them. The CDR3 here is CASSTGGSATNEKLFF. The CDR3 region has the DNA TGCGCCAGCAGCACTGGGGGGTCCGCAACTAATGAAAAACTGTTTTTT.

The gene calls are TRBV20-1 and TRBJ2-7; D perhaps matches TRBD2 (7 bases). Trimming removed 6 bases at V and 3 bases at J, with 24 bases between. The CDR3 length is 16 residues. Germline lookup yields CDR1 DFQATT and CDR2 SNEGSKA (reference sequence). The CDR3 protein is CSANSFRGARDYEQYF. CDR3 DNA sequence: TGCAGTGCCAATTCCTTCCGGGGGGCGAGGGACTACGAGCAGTACTTC.

This clonotype was observed a single time. CDR3 in DNA: TGTGCCAGCAGCTTAGGATCTGGGGCGGAGGACTATGGCTACACCTTC. It specifies CASSLGSGAEDYGYTF. The rearrangement uses TRBV7-2 and TRBJ1-2; a weak D match, TRBD1 (5 bases). Germline lookup yields CDR1 SGHTA and CDR2 FQGNSA. The CDR3 has 16 amino acids. V was trimmed by 1 base and J by 3 bases, leaving 15 bases between them. The full variable domain, completed using reference TRBV7-2 and TRBJ1-2, is GAGVSQSPSNKVTEKGKDVELRCDPISGHTALYWYRQSLGQGLEFLIYFQGNSAPDKSGLPSDRFSAERTGGSVSTLTIQRTQQEDSAVYLCASSLGSGAEDYGYTFGSGTRLTVV.

The CDR3 DNA follows: TGTGCCAGCAGCCCTTGGGACCATGGGGCCGGGGAGCTGTTTTTT. This sequence encodes CASSPWDHGAGELFF. The chain joins TRBV9 to TRBJ2-2; possibly TRBD1 or TRBD2 for D (5 bases each). With 4 bases removed from V and 6 bases from J, the gap between germline ends came to 16 bases. CDR3 size: 15 residues. Germline CDR1 SGDLS, CDR2 YYNGEE.

V and J are TRBV20-1 and TRBJ2-5, with 11 bases fitting TRBD1. CDR1 is DFQATT and CDR2 is SNEGSKA in the germline V gene (reference sequence). The CDR3 length is 15 residues. V gave up 3 bases and J gave up 4 bases; unmatched junction bases: 7. CDR3 residues: CSARLGQGVRETQYF. CDR3 DNA sequence: TGCAGTGCTAGGCTGGGACAGGGGGTACGAGAGACCCAGTACTTC.

The chain combines TRBV30 with TRBJ1-1; unclear D gene. Trimming took off 5 bases at V and 5 bases at J, with 15 bases between the two ends. Germline assignment: CDR1 GTSNPN and CDR2 SVGIG (reference sequence). This CDR3 comprises 13 residues. CDR3 sequence reads: CAWGPRVGTEAFF. The CDR3 DNA is TGTGCCTGGGGACCGCGAGTGGGAACTGAAGCTTTCTTT.

The V call is TRBV6-4, the J call TRBJ2-2; D not certain. The germline V and J ends were trimmed by 1 base and 5 bases, with 5 bases remaining between them. CDR3 size: 13 residues. Germline values: CDR1 MRHNA, CDR2 SNTAGT. CDR3 sequence: CASSDFLTGELFF. CDR3 DNA: TGTGCCAGCAGTGACTTTCTAACCGGGGAGCTGTTTTTT.